These T cell receptor beta chains were read from a single sample in a study of CD8 T cells in Susac syndrome. From the immunoSEQ multiplex PCR reads, TCRdb called clonotypes with MiXCR, one entry per CDR3 protein. In the table there are some 200,000 distinct CDR3 sequences, around 90% of which are singletons. The sequencing input was CD4+ T cells from PBMCs. The receptors derive from a human donor with Susac syndrome. Each CDR3 is given with its conserved first and last residue. The D gene is left open where the match is weak. Not every row has a clone size; where given, it reads once, few, many or a size class.

J gene: TRBJ2-7
clone size: -
D gene: -
V gene: TRBV6-1
CDR3 DNA: TGTGCCAGCAGTGATCAACTCAGGCGCGACTCCTACGAGCAGTACTTC
CDR3 protein: CASSDQLRRDSYEQYF

J gene: TRBJ1-2
clone size: -
D gene: TRBD1
V gene: TRBV12-3/TRBV12-4
CDR3 DNA: TGTGCCAGCAGTTCGACAGGGGGCCGCTATGGCTACACCTTC
CDR3 protein: CASSSTGGRYGYTF

J gene: TRBJ2-1
clone size: -
D gene: TRBD1
V gene: TRBV18
CDR3 DNA: TGTGCCAGCTCACCACCGATCACAGGGGTGGTCAATGAGCAGTTCTTC
CDR3 protein: CASSPPITGVVNEQFF

J gene: TRBJ2-1
clone size: -
D gene: -
V gene: TRBV7-8
CDR3 DNA: TGTGCCAGCAGCTTAGGGTACCCCAGCTCCTACAATGAGCAGTTCTTC
CDR3 protein: CASSLGYPSSYNEQFF

J gene: TRBJ2-1
clone size: -
D gene: TRBD2
V gene: TRBV7-7
CDR3 DNA: TGTGCTAGCAGCTTGGGGCCGCTAGCGGGGGGGTCCTACAATGAGCAGTTCTTC
CDR3 protein: CASSLGPLAGGSYNEQFF

J gene: TRBJ2-4
clone size: -
D gene: TRBD2
V gene: TRBV5-1
CDR3 DNA: TGCGCCAGCAGTCCCTTTAGCGGGGGGCCCGAAAACATTCAGTACTTC
CDR3 protein: CASSPFSGGPENIQYF

J gene: TRBJ2-7
clone size: -
D gene: TRBD1
V gene: TRBV7-8
CDR3 DNA: TGTGCCAGCAGCTTAGCGTTCCCGGGACAGGGCTACGAGCAGTACTTC
CDR3 protein: CASSLAFPGQGYEQYF

J gene: TRBJ2-1
clone size: -
D gene: -
V gene: TRBV6-6
CDR3 DNA: TGTGCCAGCAATCCGGGGGCGCAGGTCTACAATGAGCAGTTCTTC
CDR3 protein: CASNPGAQVYNEQFF

J gene: TRBJ2-7
clone size: -
D gene: TRBD2
V gene: TRBV6-5
CDR3 DNA: TGTGCCAGCAGTTACTCGAGCGGGAGTAGCTACGAGCAGTACTTC
CDR3 protein: CASSYSSGSSYEQYF

J gene: TRBJ1-2
clone size: -
D gene: -
V gene: TRBV30
CDR3 DNA: TGTGCCACCTCGGGCGACGGCTATAGTGGCTACACCTTC
CDR3 protein: CATSGDGYSGYTF

J gene: TRBJ1-2
clone size: once
D gene: -
V gene: TRBV20-1
CDR3 DNA: TGCAGTGCTGTTGACAGTTCGTTGTCGTTTGGCTACACCTTC
CDR3 protein: CSAVDSSLSFGYTF

J gene: TRBJ2-7
clone size: -
D gene: -
V gene: TRBV21-1
CDR3 DNA: TGTGCCAGCAACCGGGACAGTTCCTACGAGCAGTACTTC
CDR3 protein: CASNRDSSYEQYF

J gene: TRBJ2-6
clone size: few
D gene: -
V gene: TRBV12-3/TRBV12-4
CDR3 DNA: TGTGCCAGCAGTAAGACTTCTGGGGCCAACGTCCTGACTTTC
CDR3 protein: CASSKTSGANVLTF

J gene: TRBJ2-2
clone size: -
D gene: -
V gene: TRBV4-1
CDR3 DNA: TGCGCCAGCAGCTTAACGGGAGAAACCGGGGAGCTGTTTTTT
CDR3 protein: CASSLTGETGELFF

J gene: TRBJ2-1
clone size: once
D gene: -
V gene: TRBV5-1
CDR3 DNA: TGCGCCAGCAGCCCCCTAGGGGTCAATGAGCAGTTCTTC
CDR3 protein: CASSPLGVNEQFF

J gene: TRBJ2-7
clone size: -
D gene: TRBD1
V gene: TRBV28
CDR3 DNA: TGTGCCAGCAGACCTCGACAGGGTTACTACGAGCAGTACTTC
CDR3 protein: CASRPRQGYYEQYF

J gene: TRBJ2-7
clone size: -
D gene: TRBD1
V gene: TRBV5-1
CDR3 DNA: TGCGCCAGCAGCGCAAGTATTGGACAGGGGTTGAGCTCCTACGAGCAGTACTTC
CDR3 protein: CASSASIGQGLSSYEQYF